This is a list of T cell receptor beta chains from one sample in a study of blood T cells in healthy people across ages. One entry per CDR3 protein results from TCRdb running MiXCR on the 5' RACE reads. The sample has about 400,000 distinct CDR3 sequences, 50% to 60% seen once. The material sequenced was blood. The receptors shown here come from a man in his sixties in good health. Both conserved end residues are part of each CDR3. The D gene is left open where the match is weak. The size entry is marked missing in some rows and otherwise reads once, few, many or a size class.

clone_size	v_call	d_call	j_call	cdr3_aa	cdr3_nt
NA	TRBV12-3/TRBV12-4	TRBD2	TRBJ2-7	CASSFVLADSYEQYF	TGTGCCAGCAGTTTCGTACTAGCGGACTCCTACGAGCAGTACTTC
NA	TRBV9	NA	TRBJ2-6	CASSPGTLGANALTF	TGTGCCAGCAGCCCTGGGACTCTGGGGGCCAACGCCCTGACTTTC
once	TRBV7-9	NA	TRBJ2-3	CASSIGGRSTDTQYF	TGTGCCAGCAGCATAGGGGGACGGAGCACAGATACGCAGTATTTT
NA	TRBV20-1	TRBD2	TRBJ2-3	CSARFVGGITDTQYF	TGCAGTGCCCGGTTCGTGGGGGGGATCACAGATACGCAGTATTTT
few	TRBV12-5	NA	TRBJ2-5	CASGLVSSGLRDQVETQYF	TGTGCTAGTGGTTTGGTATCAAGCGGCTTGCGGGACCAGGTCGAGACCCAGTACTTC
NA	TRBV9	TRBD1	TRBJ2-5	CASSTRTGGWETQYF	TGTGCCAGCAGCACCCGGACAGGGGGCTGGGAGACCCAGTACTTC
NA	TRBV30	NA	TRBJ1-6	CAWSVKSNSPLHF	TGTGCCTGGAGTGTAAAGAGTAATTCACCCCTCCACTTT
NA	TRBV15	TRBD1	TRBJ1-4	CATSPDRGSEKLFF	TGTGCCACCAGCCCCGACAGGGGGAGTGAAAAACTGTTTTTT
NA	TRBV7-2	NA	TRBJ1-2	CASSPTENGYTF	TGTGCCAGCAGCCCCACAGAGAATGGCTACACCTTC
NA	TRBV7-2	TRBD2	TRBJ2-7	CASSLALRLAGSEQYF	TGTGCCAGCAGCTTAGCGCTCCGGCTAGCGGGAAGCGAGCAGTACTTC
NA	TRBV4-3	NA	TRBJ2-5	CASSQDIGVGETQYF	TGCGCCAGCAGCCAAGATATCGGGGTTGGGGAGACCCAGTACTTC
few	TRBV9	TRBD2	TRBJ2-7	CASSVDPAGTYEQYF	TGTGCCAGCAGCGTAGATCCAGCGGGGACCTACGAGCAGTACTTC
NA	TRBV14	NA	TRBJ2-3	CASREGSTDTQYF	TGTGCCAGCAGAGAGGGTAGCACAGATACGCAGTATTTT
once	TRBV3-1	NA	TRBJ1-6	CASSQHVSPLHF	TGTGCCAGCAGCCAACACGTTTCACCCCTCCACTTT
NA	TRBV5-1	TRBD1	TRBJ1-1	CASSVDRVGTEAFF	TGCGCCAGCAGCGTGGACAGGGTCGGCACTGAAGCTTTCTTT
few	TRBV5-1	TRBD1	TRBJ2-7	CASSPETGASSYEQYF	TGCGCCAGCAGCCCAGAAACAGGGGCCAGCTCCTACGAGCAGTACTTC
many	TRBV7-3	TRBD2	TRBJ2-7	CASSLAGGPSEQYF	TGTGCCAGCAGCCTAGCGGGAGGGCCTAGCGAGCAGTACTTC
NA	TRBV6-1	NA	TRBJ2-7	CASSEIEGLYEQYF	TGTGCCAGCAGTGAAATCGAGGGGCTATACGAGCAGTACTTC
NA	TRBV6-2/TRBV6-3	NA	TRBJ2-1	CASSYGDPQISYNEQFF	TGTGCCAGCAGTTATGGGGACCCGCAGATCTCCTACAATGAGCAGTTCTTC
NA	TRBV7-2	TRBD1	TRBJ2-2	CASSPSGGGTGELFF	TGTGCCAGCAGCCCGTCAGGGGGCGGTACCGGGGAGCTGTTTTTT
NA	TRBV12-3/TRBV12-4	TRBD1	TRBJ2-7	CASSPGQGVGNEQYF	TGTGCCAGCAGTCCCGGACAGGGAGTGGGGAATGAGCAGTACTTC
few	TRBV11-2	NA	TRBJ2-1	CASSPNTGYNEQFF	TGTGCCAGCAGCCCTAATACAGGGTACAATGAGCAGTTCTTC
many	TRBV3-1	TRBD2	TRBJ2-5	CASSQDQGTSDYNEQYF	TGTGCCAGCAGCCAAGATCAGGGGACTAGCGATTACAATGAGCAGTACTTC
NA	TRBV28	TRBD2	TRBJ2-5	CASTDGGRETQYF	TGTGCCAGCACTGATGGCGGGAGGGAGACCCAGTACTTC
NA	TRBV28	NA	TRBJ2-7	CASMVSGNEQYF	TGTGCCAGCATGGTTAGCGGCAATGAGCAGTACTTC
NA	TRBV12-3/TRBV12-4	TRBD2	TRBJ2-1	CAISLLGGRHNEQFF	TGTGCCATCAGTTTACTTGGCGGGAGGCACAATGAGCAGTTCTTC
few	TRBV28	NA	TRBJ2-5	CASSRRDIAQETQYF	TGTGCCAGCAGCCGCCGGGACATCGCCCAAGAGACCCAGTACTTC
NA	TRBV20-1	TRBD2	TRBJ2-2	CSARGWGRGLAGGNTGELFF	TGCAGTGCTAGAGGATGGGGGAGAGGCTTAGCGGGGGGGAACACCGGGGAGCTGTTTTTT
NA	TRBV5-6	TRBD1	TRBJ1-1	CASSLGGGAFTEAFF	TGTGCCAGCAGCTTGGGAGGGGGCGCTTTCACTGAAGCTTTCTTT
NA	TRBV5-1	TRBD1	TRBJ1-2	CASSPTGTGGLGYTF	TGCGCCAGCAGCCCTACCGGGACAGGGGGCCTTGGCTACACCTTC
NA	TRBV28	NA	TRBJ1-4	CASSFRQTTGKLFF	TGTGCCAGCAGTTTCCGACAGACGACCGGAAAACTGTTTTTT
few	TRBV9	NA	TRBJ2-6	CASSAGASSGANVLTF	TGTGCCAGCAGCGCGGGCGCAAGCTCTGGGGCCAACGTCCTGACTTTC
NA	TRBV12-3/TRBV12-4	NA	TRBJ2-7	CASSMDGLSYEQYF	TGTGCCAGCAGTATGGACGGGTTATCCTACGAGCAGTACTTC
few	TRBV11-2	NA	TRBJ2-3	CASSPRVAARSTDTQYF	TGTGCCAGCAGCCCCCGAGTAGCGGCCCGAAGCACAGATACGCAGTATTTT
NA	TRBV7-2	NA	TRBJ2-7	CASSRRVTDTRYF	TGTGCCAGCAGCCGCAGGGTCACAGATACGCGGTACTTC
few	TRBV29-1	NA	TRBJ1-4	CSVFSGTLGEKLFF	TGCAGCGTTTTCTCCGGGACATTGGGGGAAAAACTGTTTTTT
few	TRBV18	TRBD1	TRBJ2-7	CASSPDRVGSKQYF	TGTGCCAGCTCACCCGACAGGGTAGGTTCCAAGCAGTACTTC
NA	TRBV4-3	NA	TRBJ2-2	CASSQDGPASNTGEPFF	TGCGCCAGCAGCCAAGATGGGCCAGCCTCGAACACCGGGGAGCCGTTTTTT
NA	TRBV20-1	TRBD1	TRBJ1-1	CSARLDRSNTEAFF	TGCAGTGCTAGACTGGACAGGTCGAACACTGAAGCTTTCTTT
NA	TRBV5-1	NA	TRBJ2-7	CASRPTASDTYEQYF	TGCGCCAGCAGACCCACGGCTAGCGACACCTACGAGCAGTACTTC
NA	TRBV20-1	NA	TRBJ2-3	CSASLSGSGTDTQYF	TGCAGTGCTAGCCTCTCAGGGTCAGGCACAGATACGCAGTATTTT
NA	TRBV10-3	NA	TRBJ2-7	CAISESVGHAYEQYF	TGTGCCATCAGTGAGTCGGTGGGACACGCCTACGAGCAGTACTTC
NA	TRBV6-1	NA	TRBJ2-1	CASSERYNEQFF	TGTGCCAGCAGTGAGCGTTACAATGAGCAGTTCTTC
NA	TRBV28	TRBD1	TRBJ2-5	CASGGQGAKETQYF	TGTGCCAGCGGGGGACAGGGGGCTAAAGAGACCCAGTACTTC
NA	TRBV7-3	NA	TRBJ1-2	CASSLGPSSGYTF	TGTGCCAGCAGCTTAGGCCCCAGCAGTGGCTACACCTTC
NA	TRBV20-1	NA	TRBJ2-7	CSAGSPQRLAAHEQYF	TGCAGTGCCGGGTCTCCGCAGCGACTGGCGGCCCACGAGCAGTACTTC
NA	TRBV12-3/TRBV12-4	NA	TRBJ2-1	CASSPTLRPRHSQFF	TGTGCCAGCAGTCCCACCCTACGGCCTAGACATAGCCAGTTCTTC
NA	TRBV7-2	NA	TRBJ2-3	CASSLGPGLDTQYF	TGTGCCAGCAGCTTAGGGCCGGGGTTGGATACGCAGTATTTT
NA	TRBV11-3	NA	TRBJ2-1	CASGKHGTSGTNEQFF	TGTGCCAGCGGCAAACACGGGACTTCGGGTACCAATGAGCAGTTCTTC
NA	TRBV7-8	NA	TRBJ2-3	CASSFSSRRRTDTQYF	TGTGCCAGCAGCTTTTCGTCTAGGAGGCGCACAGATACGCAGTATTTT
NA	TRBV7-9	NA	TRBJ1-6	CASSLQGSGGNSPLHF	TGTGCCAGCAGCTTACAGGGATCAGGCGGTAATTCACCCCTCCACTTT
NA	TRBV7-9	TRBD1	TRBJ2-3	CASSLGTGSPDTQYF	TGTGCCAGCAGCTTAGGGACAGGGTCGCCAGATACGCAGTATTTT
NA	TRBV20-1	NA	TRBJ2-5	CSARGISRETQYF	TGCAGTGCTAGGGGGATCAGTAGGGAGACCCAGTACTTC
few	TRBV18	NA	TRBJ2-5	CASSQASGRETQYF	TGTGCCAGCTCACAGGCGTCAGGGAGGGAGACCCAGTACTTC
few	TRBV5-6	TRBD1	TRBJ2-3	CASSADRGRSTDTQYF	TGTGCCAGCAGCGCAGACAGGGGGCGTAGCACAGATACGCAGTATTTT
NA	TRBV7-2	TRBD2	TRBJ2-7	CASSFRTSGTHEQYF	TGTGCCAGCAGCTTTAGGACTAGCGGGACACATGAGCAGTACTTC
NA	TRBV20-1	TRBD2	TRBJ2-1	CSAPLLGGVGQFF	TGCAGTGCCCCCCTGCTCGGGGGGGTGGGTCAGTTCTTC